Following are 32 T cell receptor beta chains from one sample sequenced in a study of molecular identifiers for immune sequencing clone quantification. MiXCR, applied by TCRdb to the PCR reads, yields one record per CDR3 protein. The sample carries under 85,000 distinct CDR3 sequences, less than 20% recorded once. Sequenced material: naive CD8+ T cells from blood, with Jurkat cell RNA spiked in. Subset meaning: FACS-sorted CD8+CD4-CCR7+CD45RA+ naive T cells. Receptors were obtained from a human donor in good health. Some libraries in this study had Jurkat cell RNA spiked in.

Turning to this clonotype: A read error may be the cause here, since a much bigger clone is one base away. The rearrangement uses TRBV19 and TRBJ1-1, with unresolved D. Germline V gene data show CDR1 as LNHDA and CDR2 as SQIVND (reference sequence). CDR3 length: 12 residues. The CDR3 DNA reads as TGTGTCAGTAGTGACTGGAACACTGAAGCTTTCTTT. Encoded protein: CVSSDWNTEAFF.

This clonotype was observed a few times. This CDR3 is CASSIRTGVNTEAFF. The CDR3 coding sequence is TGTGCCAGTAGTATTCGGACAGGCGTGAACACTGAAGCTTTCTTT. The chain joins TRBV19 to TRBJ1-1; 7 nucleotides line up with TRBD1. The trim removed 3 bases at V and 0 bases at J, leaving 4 bases unmatched. Germline lookup yields CDR1 LNHDA and CDR2 SQIVND (reference sequence). This CDR3 is built from 15 residues.

The chain links TRBV19 to TRBJ2-7; the match to TRBD1 covers 9 bases. CDR1 is LNHDA and CDR2 is SQIVND in the germline V gene (reference sequence). This CDR3 is built from 15 residues. After removal of 2 bases from V and 6 bases from J, the junction contained 8 bases not matched to a gene. CDR3 bases: TGTGCCAGTAGTATATCCTCTACAGGGGGCAGCGAGCAGTACTTC. This translates into CASSISSTGGSEQYF.

This clonotype showed up many times. This chain uses TRBV6-1 with TRBJ2-7; 11 bases are shared with TRBD2. CDR1 is MNHNS, CDR2 SASEGT, per germline. This CDR3 spans 15 amino acids. Unmatched junction bases numbered 5, after V lost 7 bases and J lost 0 bases. CDR3 sequence reads: CASKELAGGSYEQYF. CDR3 DNA: TGTGCCAGCAAAGAGCTAGCGGGAGGCTCCTACGAGCAGTACTTC.

This clonotype has at least ten counts. The chain couples TRBV27 to TRBJ2-7; 7 nucleotides match TRBD2. The CDR3 runs to 15 residues. V was pared by 2 bases and J by 4 bases, with 8 bases of the junction left unmatched. Looked up from germline, CDR1 is MNHEY and CDR2 is SMNVEV (reference sequence). CDR3 in DNA: TGTGCCAGCAGTTTAGTGGACGGGGGGTCGTACGAGCAGTACTTC. Its translation: CASSLVDGGSYEQYF.

At least ten counts were recorded for this clonotype. The rearrangement joins TRBV18 to TRBJ2-7, with D perhaps TRBD1 (5 bases). Deletions cut 2 bases from V and 2 bases from J, with 7 bases between. This CDR3 region has 13 residues. Germline CDR1 KGHSH, CDR2 LQKENI. This CDR3 reads CASSPRTPYEQYF. CDR3 DNA sequence: TGTGCCAGCTCACCAAGGACACCCTACGAGCAGTACTTC.

At least ten counts were recorded for this clonotype. The chain couples TRBV27 to TRBJ2-3, with 9 bases matching TRBD1. The germline CDR1 and CDR2 sequences are MNHEY and SMNVEV (reference sequence). This CDR3 contains 16 residues. V lost 1 base and J lost 1; bases outside the gene matches: 3. The DNA for the CDR3 is TGTGCCAGCAGTTTATGGGGACAGGGTGGCACAGATACGCAGTATTTT. It is translated as CASSLWGQGGTDTQYF.

This clonotype was seen only a few times. Just one base apart from a much larger clone, this may be a read error. The chain links TRBV6-2 or TRBV6-3 to TRBJ1-2; 7 bases are a match to TRBD1. The germline CDR1 and CDR2 sequences are MNHEY and SVGEGT. The CDR3 sequence is 14 residues long. V was pared by 6 bases and J by 9 bases, with 13 bases of the junction left unmatched. The CDR3 nucleotides read TGTGCCAGCAGCTATTGGCAGGGGGGCGGAAGCTACACCTTC. Amino acid sequence: CASSYWQGGGSYTF.

Remarks on this clonotype: A much bigger clone sits one base away, suggesting this may be a read error. The V call is TRBV29-1, the J call TRBJ2-7; 10 bases are shared with TRBD2. The CDR3 is 14 amino acids. Germline CDR1 reads SQVTM; CDR2 reads ANQGSEA. J was trimmed by 3 bases and V by 0 bases; bases with no gene match: 2. The CDR3 spells CSVEEASGGYEQYF. As DNA, the CDR3 is TGCAGCGTTGAAGAGGCTAGCGGGGGCTACGAGCAGTACTTC.

This clonotype was detected many times. V gene TRBV5-1 combines with J gene TRBJ1-5, with TRBD1 matching 7 bases. Germline CDR1 and CDR2: SGHRS and YFSETQ. The CDR3 is 14 residues long. Trimming took 5 bases from V and 2 from J; bases not matched to a gene: 4. The CDR3 sequence is CASRPGQGNQPQHF. CDR3 nucleotides: TGCGCCAGCAGGCCTGGACAGGGCAATCAGCCCCAGCATTTT.

The gene calls are TRBV27 and TRBJ2-1; weak D call: TRBD2 (5 bases). CDR3 length: 13 residues. The germline gives CDR1 MNHEY, CDR2 SMNVEV (reference sequence). The ends were cut back, 2 bases at V and 8 bases at J, with 10 bases in the middle. CDR3 protein: CASSLLGVDEQFF. The CDR3 nucleotides read TGTGCCAGCAGTTTACTCGGGGTAGATGAGCAGTTCTTC.

This clonotype was seen repeatedly, ten times or more. This chain connects TRBV7-9 to TRBJ2-1; D gene unclear. Germline V gene data show CDR1 as SEHNR and CDR2 as FQNEAQ (reference sequence). Trimming shortened V by 6 bases and J by 10 bases, and 16 bases separated the two germline ends. The CDR3 consists of 13 residues. The DNA of the CDR3 is TGTGCCAGCAGTTCTATCACCTCCGGCGAGCAGTTCTTC. It yields the protein CASSSITSGEQFF.

This clonotype was counted a few times. The chain combines TRBV9 with TRBJ1-1, with unresolved D. Between the trimmed V and J ends, which lost 2 bases and 1 base, there was a span of 6 bases. The CDR3 consists of 13 residues. Looked up from germline, CDR1 is SGDLS and CDR2 is YYNGEE. This CDR3 is CASSVWGNTEAFF. The CDR3 region has the DNA TGTGCCAGCAGCGTTTGGGGGAACACTGAAGCTTTCTTT.

This clonotype was seen at least ten times. The chain combines TRBV27 with TRBJ2-7, with D perhaps matching TRBD1 or TRBD2 (5 bases each). V dropped 6 bases and J dropped 0 bases, with 12 bases sitting between them. Germline V gene sequence: CDR1 MNHEY, CDR2 SMNVEV (reference sequence). The CDR3 loop spans 14 amino acids. The DNA for the CDR3 is TGTGCCAGCAGCCCAGCAGGGAGCTCCTACGAGCAGTACTTC. It specifies CASSPAGSSYEQYF.

CDR3: CASSAGTSGRNTYEQYF. CDR3 nucleotide sequence: TGTGCCAGCAGCGCGGGGACTAGCGGGAGGAATACCTACGAGCAGTACTTC. V and J are TRBV9 and TRBJ2-7; TRBD2 matches at 15 bases. Germline V CDR1 and CDR2: SGDLS, YYNGEE. Trimming cost V 3 bases and J 2 bases; bases outside gene matches: 6. This CDR3 contains 17 residues.

The chain combines TRBV6-5 with TRBJ2-7; 13 bases match TRBD2. Germline V gives CDR1 MNHEY, CDR2 SVGAGI. The V gene end was trimmed by 6 bases and the J gene end by 3 bases; junction bases not matched to a gene: 11. The CDR3 runs to 17 residues. CDR3 nucleotides: TGTGCCAGCAGCCAGGGACTAGCGGGGTTGGGTCTCTACGAGCAGTACTTC. Protein product: CASSQGLAGLGLYEQYF.

By proportion, this clonotype is medium-sized. J is TRBJ2-3 and V is TRBV29-1; 9 bases fit TRBD2. The CDR3 is 14 residues long. Germline V lookup: CDR1 SQVTM, CDR2 ANQGSEA. V was pared by 4 bases and J by 6 bases, with 8 bases of the junction left unmatched. The CDR3 here is CSVAISGSSDTQYF. CDR3 coding DNA: TGCAGCGTTGCCATTAGCGGGAGCTCCGATACGCAGTATTTT.

This clonotype appeared many times. The V gene is TRBV7-9, the J gene TRBJ2-4; 8 nucleotides match TRBD1. The ends lost 5 bases at V and 4 bases at J; junction bases unmatched: 10. Germline lookup yields CDR1 SEHNR and CDR2 FQNEAQ (reference sequence). The CDR3 covers 16 residues. CDR3 bases: TGTGCCAGCAGCATATTGCAGGGGGCACGGAAAAACATTCAGTACTTC. Its protein product is CASSILQGARKNIQYF. Drawing the rest from reference TRBV7-9 and TRBJ2-4, the complete variable domain is DTGVSQNPRHKITKRGQNVTFRCDPISEHNRLYWYRQTLGQGPEFLTYFQNEAQLEKSRLLSDRFSAERPKGSFSTLEIQRTEQGDSAMYLCASSILQGARKNIQYFGAGTRLSVL.

This clonotype was counted ten times or more. The rearrangement joins TRBV3-1 to TRBJ1-4; 7 bases fit TRBD1. The CDR3 extends over 14 amino acids. Germline V gives CDR1 LGHDT, CDR2 YNNKEL (reference sequence). Trimming took 8 bases from V and 3 from J; bases not matched to a gene: 6. Written as DNA, the CDR3 is TGTGCCAGCCGCGAAACAGGGGCTAATGAAAAACTGTTTTTT. It yields the protein CASRETGANEKLFF.

There are many counts of this clonotype. This chain links TRBV18 with TRBJ2-7; TRBD1 might be the D (7 bases). This CDR3 comprises 13 residues. V lost 3 bases, J lost 3 bases, and 9 bases lay in between. CDR1 and CDR2 (germline): KGHSH, LQKENI. The CDR3 bases are TGTGCCAGCTCACCGCGGGACAGCTACGAGCAGTACTTC. Residues: CASSPRDSYEQYF. The whole variable domain, remainder taken from reference TRBV18 and TRBJ2-7, is NAGVMQNPRHLVRRRGQEARLRCSPMKGHSHVYWYRQLPEEGLKFMVYLQKENIIDESGMPKERFSAEFPKEGPSILRIQQVVRGDSAAYFCASSPRDSYEQYFGPGTRLTVT.

This clonotype showed up many times. The rearrangement links TRBV19 to TRBJ2-5; TRBD2 aligns across 11 bases. The CDR3 consists of 15 residues. The junction had 7 bases not matched to a gene; V was cut back by 5 bases and J by 5 bases. In germline, CDR1 is LNHDA, CDR2 SQIVND (reference sequence). The CDR3 here is CASSEVLAGVETQYF. The DNA of the CDR3 is TGTGCCAGTAGTGAGGTACTAGCGGGAGTTGAGACCCAGTACTTC.

The sample holds many counts of this clonotype. The chain links TRBV4-2 to TRBJ2-7; D perhaps matches TRBD2 (5 bases). Trimming pared 4 bases from V and 0 bases from J, leaving 13 bases between. Germline values: CDR1 LGHNA, CDR2 YNFKEQ. This CDR3 is built from 15 residues. In DNA form, the CDR3 reads TGTGCCAGCAGCCCGTACGGAACTAGCTCCTACGAGCAGTACTTC. It is translated as CASSPYGTSSYEQYF.

This sequence joins TRBV6-4 and TRBJ2-1; 10 bases fit TRBD2. Germline V gene data show CDR1 as MRHNA and CDR2 as SNTAGT. The CDR3 runs 24 residues. The CDR3 nucleotides read TGTTCCCCTCTCCGAGCCAGCAGAGGACTTCGGGAGGTAGCGGGAGGTTTCTCCTACAATGAGCAGTTCTTC. Translating gives CSPLRASRGLREVAGGFSYNEQFF.

The sample holds a few counts of this clonotype. The chain has TRBV7-9 and TRBJ2-5; 9 nucleotides align to TRBD1. The CDR3 length is 16 residues. Trimming cost V 5 bases and J 4 bases; bases outside gene matches: 11. CDR1 is SEHNR and CDR2 is FQNEAQ in the germline V gene (reference sequence). The CDR3 sequence is CASSPGRTGVGETQYF. In DNA, the CDR3 is TGTGCCAGCAGCCCGGGGAGGACAGGGGTTGGAGAGACCCAGTACTTC.

This clonotype has a count of ten or more. The chain employs TRBV15 and TRBJ2-3; D is unclear. The CDR3 contains 12 residues. Germline CDR1 is LNHNV and CDR2 is YYDKDF (reference sequence). Trimming cost V 8 bases and J 0 bases, with 6 bases left between them. CDR3 coding DNA: TGTGCCACCCAGGCTAGCACAGATACGCAGTATTTT. Its protein is CATQASTDTQYF.

This clonotype was seen at least ten times. The chain joins TRBV12-3 or TRBV12-4 to TRBJ1-2, with 8 bases lining up with TRBD1. The trim removed 6 bases at V and 8 bases at J, leaving 11 bases unmatched. The length of the CDR3 is 14 residues. CDR3 sequence (DNA): TGTGCCAGCAGCTTACAGGGGGGAGGTGGCGGCTACACCTTC. Protein: CASSLQGGGGGYTF.

Turning to this clonotype: This clone may be a read error of a much larger clone one base away. The CDR3 end shows no conserved phenylalanine or tryptophan, and so a read error is likely. The chain is built from TRBV6-2 or TRBV6-3 and TRBJ2-7; D may be TRBD1 (6 bases). The CDR3 is 15 amino acids. Between the trimmed V and J ends, which lost 2 bases and 4 bases, there was a span of 15 bases. Per germline, CDR1 MNHEY and CDR2 SVGEGT. As DNA, the CDR3 is TGTGCCAGCAGTTACGTGGAGACAGGTGTTTACGAGCAGTACTCC. Its translation is CASSYVETGVYEQYS.

This clonotype was counted many times. V is TRBV24-1 and J is TRBJ2-2, with D maybe TRBD1 (6 bases). V was shortened by 4 bases and J by 4 bases, with 12 bases between the two germline ends. Germline loops: CDR1 KGHDR, CDR2 SFDVKD. The CDR3 is made up of 15 amino acids. This chain's CDR3 is CATSDADRLTGELFF. CDR3 sequence (DNA): TGTGCCACCAGTGACGCGGACAGACTCACCGGGGAGCTGTTTTTT.

This clonotype was detected many times. The chain combines TRBV3-1 with TRBJ2-7; D uncertain. V lost 6 bases and J 0 bases, leaving 21 bases between the germline ends. Germline V lookup: CDR1 LGHDT, CDR2 YNNKEL (reference sequence). The CDR3 sequence is 17 residues long. The chain's CDR3 is CASRQTTPTRSSYEQYF. The CDR3 DNA sequence: TGTGCCAGCAGGCAGACCACTCCAACAAGGAGCTCCTACGAGCAGTACTTC.

This clonotype was seen ten or more times. CDR3: CSARASGGGYNEQFF. In nucleotides, the CDR3 is TGCAGTGCTAGAGCTAGCGGAGGGGGCTACAATGAGCAGTTCTTC. The J gene is TRBJ2-1, the V gene TRBV20-1; a possible D gene is TRBD2 (7 bases). The V end lost 1 base, the J end lost 3 bases, and 13 bases lay between the germline ends. This CDR3 contains 15 residues. From germline, CDR1 is DFQATT and CDR2 SNEGSKA (reference sequence).

Many counts were recorded for this clonotype. This CDR3 is CASSLKDVNTEAFF. The CDR3 DNA reads TGTGCCAGCAGCTTGAAAGATGTGAACACTGAAGCTTTCTTT. The chain employs TRBV7-9 and TRBJ1-1; D unclear. Per germline, CDR1 SEHNR and CDR2 FQNEAQ (reference sequence). V lost 3 bases, J lost 0 bases, and 8 bases lay in between. This CDR3 contains 14 residues.

This clonotype was detected once. A much more abundant neighbour one base away suggests this may be a read error. This sequence joins TRBV19 and TRBJ1-5; possibly TRBD1 for D (5 bases). There are 16 residues in the CDR3. Germline-derived CDR1 and CDR2 are LNHDA and SQIVND (reference sequence). Here the CDR3 reads CASSIVGGVSNQLQHF. The DNA for the CDR3 is TGTGCCAGTAGTATAGTCGGAGGGGTTAGCAATCAGCTCCAGCATTTT.